What follows are 15 T cell receptor beta chains derived from one specimen sequenced in a study of blood T cell repertoires in COVID-19. Assay used: immunoSEQ multiplex PCR; TCRdb lists only in-frame clones, some missing. In the table there are about 420,000 clones, approximately 90% of which are singletons. The sample consisted of peripheral blood. Every receptor here comes from a man younger than 30 with COVID-19, enrolled during active disease.

The rearrangement links TRBV7-9 to TRBJ1-1; no clear D. This CDR3 contains 14 residues. V was cut by 5 bases and J by 4 bases, with 14 bases left in between. Germline V gene lookup returns CDR1 SEHNR and CDR2 FQNEAQ (reference sequence). The CDR3, as DNA: TGTGCCAGCAGCCATTTACATGGTCCCACTGAAGCTTTCTTT. As protein: CASSHLHGPTEAFF.

V gene TRBV2 combines with J gene TRBJ2-1; tentatively, D is TRBD1 (6 bases). The CDR3 runs to 13 residues. The ends were cut back, 8 bases at V and 2 bases at J, with 10 bases in the middle. Germline assignment: CDR1 SNHLY and CDR2 FYNNEI. The CDR3 DNA is TGTGCCAGCCGGGACACCCCCTACAATGAGCAGTTCTTC. As protein: CASRDTPYNEQFF.

V is TRBV3-1 (or the pseudogene TRBV3-2) and J is TRBJ2-1; D unclear. V lost 1 base, J lost 8 bases, and 6 bases lay in between. The CDR3 covers 12 residues. Germline CDR1 and CDR2: LGHDT and YNNKEL (reference sequence). This chain's CDR3 is CASSQVGDEQFF. CDR3 coding DNA: TGTGCCAGCAGCCAAGTCGGAGATGAGCAGTTCTTC.

The chain combines TRBV14 with TRBJ2-7, with D possibly TRBD2 on 6 matching bases. There are 18 residues in the CDR3. The ends were cut back, 0 bases at V and 0 bases at J, with 18 bases in the middle. Germline CDR1 is SGHDN and CDR2 is FVKESK. The CDR3 reads CASSQDSGRAGYSYEQYF. The DNA of the CDR3 is TGTGCCAGCAGCCAAGATTCCGGTCGAGCGGGCTACTCCTACGAGCAGTACTTC.

The chain combines TRBV10-2 with TRBJ2-1, with TRBD2 matching over 10 bases. There are 14 residues in the CDR3. Trimming took 8 bases from V and 8 from J; bases not matched to a gene: 9. Germline CDR1 and CDR2: WSHSY and SAAADI. CDR3 region: CASRASGSWYEQFF. The CDR3, as DNA: TGCGCCAGCCGTGCTAGCGGGAGCTGGTATGAGCAGTTCTTC.

The J gene is TRBJ2-1, the V gene TRBV6-5; TRBD1 aligns across 10 bases. The junction had 4 bases not matched to a gene; V was cut back by 6 bases and J by 2 bases. The germline CDR1 and CDR2 sequences are MNHEY and SVGAGI. This CDR3 comprises 15 residues. The CDR3 loop reads CASSNDRGPYNEQFF. The CDR3 coding sequence is TGTGCCAGCAGCAACGACAGGGGGCCCTACAATGAGCAGTTCTTC.

V gene TRBV5-1 combines with J gene TRBJ2-7; 8 bases line up with TRBD1. Trimming at V came to 2 bases and at J to 4 bases, leaving 5 bases not matched to a gene. Germline CDR1 and CDR2: SGHRS and YFSETQ. The CDR3 is 14 residues long. The CDR3: CASSFGQGQYEQYF. The CDR3 nucleotides are TGCGCCAGCAGCTTTGGACAGGGCCAGTACGAGCAGTACTTC.

The rearrangement links TRBV6-5 to TRBJ2-1; no firm D call. Germline V CDR1 and CDR2: MNHEY, SVGAGI. The CDR3 consists of 15 residues. Trimming stripped 6 bases from V and 0 bases from J, with 12 bases between. Here the CDR3 reads CASRLKSSSYNEQFF. The DNA for the CDR3 is TGTGCCAGCAGACTTAAATCGAGCTCCTACAATGAGCAGTTCTTC.

The J gene is TRBJ2-3, the V gene TRBV12-5; D is possibly TRBD2 (6 bases). V was cut by 7 bases and J by 5 bases, with 16 bases left in between. CDR3 size: 14 residues. Germline V gives CDR1 LGHNT, CDR2 FRNRAP. The DNA of the CDR3 is TGTGCTAGTGCCAGGGACTCTCCAAGAGATACGCAGTATTTT. It encodes CASARDSPRDTQYF.

CDR3 nucleotides: TGTGCCAGCAGTCGGTCCGGACAGTTTGGCCAGCCCCAGCATTTT. This gives the protein CASSRSGQFGQPQHF. The J gene is TRBJ1-5, the V gene TRBV6-2 or TRBV6-3, with a weak D call TRBD1 (6 bases). From germline, CDR1 is MNHEY and CDR2 SVGEGT. The CDR3 is made up of 15 amino acids. V gave up 5 bases and J gave up 7 bases, with 18 bases separating them.

The chain joins TRBV19 to TRBJ1-4; 7 positions agree with TRBD1. Germline CDR1 and CDR2: LNHDA and SQIVND (reference sequence). CDR3 length equals 16 residues. Trimming at V came to 0 bases and at J to 10 bases, leaving 11 bases not matched to a gene. CDR3 in amino acids: CASSIDLAGGGGKLFF. In nucleotides, the CDR3 is TGTGCCAGTAGTATAGATCTGGCAGGGGGAGGAGGAAAACTGTTTTTT.

The chain uses TRBV29-1 and TRBJ2-1, with 8 positions matching TRBD1. The CDR3 is 16 amino acids. Trimming removed 1 base from V and 6 bases from J; junction bases left unmatched: 11. From germline, CDR1 is SQVTM and CDR2 ANQGSEA. CDR3 loop: CSVEGPSTGAANEQFF. Written as DNA, the CDR3 is TGCAGCGTTGAAGGTCCTTCGACAGGGGCGGCCAATGAGCAGTTCTTC.

V is TRBV11-3 and J is TRBJ2-5; 7 nucleotides line up with TRBD2. Germline CDR1 and CDR2: SGHNT and YENEEA. J lost 2 bases, V lost 3 bases, and 6 bases had no gene match. The CDR3 contains 15 residues. The CDR3 DNA reads TGTGCCAGCAGCTTGGAGGGAGGGAATCAAGAGACCCAGTACTTC. This sequence encodes CASSLEGGNQETQYF.

V is TRBV9 and J is TRBJ2-2; 11 positions agree with TRBD1. CDR1 SGDLS and CDR2 YYNGEE come from the germline V gene. The CDR3 consists of 16 residues. Losses at the gene ends were 3 bases for V and 4 bases for J; bases not matched to a gene: 5. The CDR3 region is CASSADRGRGTGELFF. CDR3 in DNA: TGTGCCAGCAGCGCGGACAGGGGGCGTGGCACCGGGGAGCTGTTTTTT.

In its sample, this clone was seen once. The chain uses TRBV25-1 and TRBJ2-1; TRBD2 agrees at 9 bases. CDR3 length equals 16 residues. Looked up from germline, CDR1 is MGHDK and CDR2 is SYGVNS. Germline trimming cut 3 bases from V and 7 bases from J; bases unmatched to any gene: 10. The CDR3 reads CASSERGAGGPNEQFF. As DNA, the CDR3 is TGTGCCAGCAGTGAGCGTGGTGCGGGAGGGCCGAATGAGCAGTTCTTC. The full variable domain, in which reference TRBV25-1 and TRBJ2-1 provide the parts outside the CDR3, is EADIYQTPRYLVIGTGKKITLECSQTMGHDKMYWYQQDPGMELHLIHYSYGVNSTEKGDLSSESTVSRIRTEHFPLTLESARPSHTSQYLCASSERGAGGPNEQFFGPGTRLTVL.